This T cell receptor (beta chain) was sequenced in a study of shared clonotypes between healthy human individuals. This clone was found a few times. Its specificity is not known. V was trimmed by 8 bases and J by 0 bases, leaving 8 bases between them. The CDR3 contains 12 residues. Germline V CDR1 and CDR2: MNHEY, SMNVEV (reference sequence). Whole-study results and caveats: Around 4.7% was the fraction of naive CD4 clonotypes found shared across a few donors.

All donors qualified as healthy HIV-negative adults and had experienced no recent acute infections or vaccinations. In the authors' workflow: Junction-only immunoSEQ data arrived without quality scores, meaning filtering differed. Generated by immunoSEQ multiplex PCR, the TCRdb table keeps only in-frame clones and is missing some. That table supplies the V and J calls and clone size; D and trimming were determined from the DNA. The data show hundreds of thousands of clones, about three quarters seen once. The chain uses TRBV27 and TRBJ2-7; D call uncertain. This TCR was recovered from a woman in her twenties or thirties in good health. Sequencing was performed on memory CD4+ T cells sorted from blood. The subset was: CD45RA-negative fraction. The CDR3 reads CASFHSSYEQYF. The CDR3 DNA follows: TGTGCCAGCTTTCATAGCTCCTACGAGCAGTACTTC.